This TCR beta chain was retrieved from a study of identical twins. TCRdb re-called the 5' RACE reads with MiXCR, one entry per CDR3 protein. The top ten hold 0.44% of the sample, which has just under 550,000 distinct CDR3 sequences, around 15% seen once. Trimming removed 5 bases from V and 5 bases from J; junction bases left unmatched: 7. The CDR3 runs 15 residues. The V gene's germline CDR1 is SGHAT and CDR2 FQNNGV. The same data also went into a second study, on yellow fever vaccine responses in identical twins.

Sequencing was performed on CD4+ T cells sorted from blood. The TCR comes from a young woman in good health. This chain joins TRBV11-2 and TRBJ2-3, with 10 bases lining up with TRBD1. The CDR3 DNA follows: TGTGCCAGCAGCAATGACAGGGGGCGCGGAGATACGCAGTATTTT. Its translation is CASSNDRGRGDTQYF.